The present T cell receptor (beta chain) was sequenced within a study of blood T cell repertoires in COVID-19. Here immunoSEQ multiplex PCR was the method, and the copy in TCRdb shows in-frame clones only, minus some. The sample records about 92,000 clones, around nine tenths being singletons. V lost 7 bases and J lost 8, with 17 bases in between. The CDR3 covers 13 residues. Germline lookup yields CDR1 MDHEN and CDR2 SYDVKM. This chain uses TRBV28 with TRBJ1-2; tentative D call: TRBD1 (6 bases). The sequence derives from a woman aged 55 to 70 with COVID-19, enrolled during active disease. Sequenced: peripheral blood. CDR3 amino acids: CASTAQGFWGYTF. The CDR3 nucleotides read TGTGCCAGCACCGCTCAGGGGTTTTGGGGCTACACCTTC.